This is a list of T cell receptor beta chains from one sample in a study of blood T cell repertoires in COVID-19. Profiling relied on immunoSEQ multiplex PCR, and the TCRdb table lists in-frame clones only, not all of them. The sample lists about 210,000 clones, 86% occurring once. Sequencing was performed on PBMCs or T cells enriched from blood (not recorded which). The receptors come from a man aged 40-55 years with acute COVID-19. CDR3s include the opening cysteine and the closing phenylalanine or tryptophan. A D gene is named only where the DNA matches it firmly. Clone size is given for some rows only: seen once, a few or many times, or a class if the clone is expanded.

v_call,j_call,clone_size,d_call,cdr3_nt,cdr3_aa
TRBV28,TRBJ1-2,once,TRBD1,TGTGCCAGCGGGGACAGGAGCTATGGCTACACCTTC,CASGDRSYGYTF
TRBV12-5,TRBJ1-5,-,TRBD1,TGTGCTAGTTCAGGGGGATCGGGGGCCCAGCATTTT,CASSGGSGAQHF
TRBV5-3,TRBJ2-7,-,-,TGTGCCAGCCACAGTACGCAAGGTGCTGAGTACTTC,CASHSTQGAEYF
TRBV7-8,TRBJ2-3,-,-,TGTGCCAGCAGCCCCCGGGGCGGGGCCGGCACAGATACGCAGTATTTT,CASSPRGGAGTDTQYF
TRBV28,TRBJ1-2,-,-,TGTGCCAGCAGTTCAGTACGTGGCTATGGCTACACCTTC,CASSSVRGYGYTF
TRBV11-2,TRBJ2-7,-,-,TGTGCCAGCAGCCGGGGTGGTTACGAGCAGTACTTC,CASSRGGYEQYF
TRBV27,TRBJ2-3,-,TRBD2,TGTGCCAGCAGGATACACGGGACTAGCGACACAGATACGCAGTATTTT,CASRIHGTSDTDTQYF
TRBV28,TRBJ1-1,-,-,TGTGCCACCGAAGTAGGGGCTGAAGCTTTCTTT,CATEVGAEAFF
TRBV19,TRBJ2-1,-,-,TGTGCCAGTAGGAAGGGCCGACTAGTGGGTGAGCAGTTCTTC,CASRKGRLVGEQFF
TRBV18,TRBJ2-1,-,-,TGTGCCAGCTCACCCGTTGGGGGCGTGGATTTGGGTGAGCAGTTCTTC,CASSPVGGVDLGEQFF
TRBV11-2,TRBJ2-1,-,-,TGTGCCAGCAGCTTCGGGGGGCCCGGGTACAATGAGCAGTTCTTC,CASSFGGPGYNEQFF
TRBV5-5,TRBJ2-2,-,TRBD2,TGTGCCAGCAGCTTACAGCCACTAGCGGGCACCGGGGAGCTGTTTTTT,CASSLQPLAGTGELFF
TRBV9,TRBJ1-2,-,-,TGTGCCAGCAGCGTGAACACAGCCTATGGCTACACCTTC,CASSVNTAYGYTF
TRBV7-5,TRBJ2-7,-,-,TGTGCCAGAATGCCAGGGGGCAATTACGAGCAGTACTTC,CARMPGGNYEQYF
TRBV4-3,TRBJ1-2,-,TRBD1,TGCGCCAGCAGCCAACTGGATACAGGGGGCCACTATGGCTACACCTTC,CASSQLDTGGHYGYTF
TRBV7-2,TRBJ2-3,-,TRBD2,TGTGCCAGCAGCTTAGACGTGGGAGTAGCGGGGATCACAGATACGCAGTATTTT,CASSLDVGVAGITDTQYF
TRBV6-6,TRBJ1-2,-,TRBD1,TGTGCCAGCAGTTACGGACAGGGAGGCTACACCTTC,CASSYGQGGYTF
TRBV10-3,TRBJ1-6,-,-,TGTGCCATCAGAGGGACTGAAAATTCACCCCTCCACTTT,CAIRGTENSPLHF
TRBV30,TRBJ1-2,-,-,TGTGCCTGGAGGTTATTGAGTTCGTCGGGAGGCTACACCTTC,CAWRLLSSSGGYTF
TRBV2,TRBJ1-5,once,-,TGTGCCAGCAGCCCCTGGGGGGATCAGCCCCAGCATTTT,CASSPWGDQPQHF
TRBV5-1,TRBJ2-3,-,-,TGCGCCAGCAGCTTGTCCGGGGGTGCAGATACGCAGTATTTT,CASSLSGGADTQYF
TRBV6-5,TRBJ2-1,-,-,TGTGCCAGTTGGGGAGGCTACAATGAGCAGTTCTTC,CASWGGYNEQFF
TRBV5-4,TRBJ2-6,-,TRBD2,TGTGCCAGCAGCTTGGGTGGTCTAGCGGGAGCACGGGCCAACGTCCTGACTTTC,CASSLGGLAGARANVLTF
TRBV18,TRBJ2-5,-,TRBD1,TGTGCCAGCTCACCACCGGGACAGGACCAAGAGACCCAGTACTTC,CASSPPGQDQETQYF
TRBV2,TRBJ2-7,-,TRBD2,TGTGCCAGTAGCGGGAGGCCTAGGGGGGAGCAGTACTTC,CASSGRPRGEQYF
TRBV5-1,TRBJ1-6,-,-,TGCGCCAGCAGCTTGGGGCAGGGTGCGGATTCACCCCTCCACTTT,CASSLGQGADSPLHF
TRBV28,TRBJ1-3,-,-,TGTGCCAGCAGTCCCGGGGGGACAATAAAAAACACCATATATTTT,CASSPGGTIKNTIYF
TRBV19,TRBJ2-4,-,-,TGTGCCAGTAGTATAGGAGGTTTTGAGAGCGCGGTTCAGTACTTC,CASSIGGFESAVQYF
TRBV4-1,TRBJ1-1,-,TRBD1,TGCGCCAGCAGCCAACGACAGGGGGCGGCTGAAGCTTTCTTT,CASSQRQGAAEAFF
TRBV11-2,TRBJ2-3,-,-,TGTGCCAGCAGCTTAGTGGTGCAGTCAGATACGCAGTATTTT,CASSLVVQSDTQYF
TRBV6-5,TRBJ2-3,-,-,TGTGCCAGCGAAGCCCACCGGGCAGATACGCAGTATTTT,CASEAHRADTQYF
TRBV6-5,TRBJ2-6,-,-,TGTGCCAGCAGTTACGGGAGAACTGGGGCCAACGTCCTGACTTTC,CASSYGRTGANVLTF
TRBV10-1,TRBJ2-1,-,TRBD2,TGCGCCAGCAGTCCCCGGTTTAAAGCGGGAAGCTCCTACAATGAGCAGTTCTTC,CASSPRFKAGSSYNEQFF
TRBV6-2/TRBV6-3,TRBJ2-1,-,-,TGTGCCAGCAGTTACGGGAGAAGGTCTGATGGTGAGCAGTTCTTC,CASSYGRRSDGEQFF
TRBV18,TRBJ2-1,-,TRBD2,TGTGCCAGCTCACCATCCGGACTAGCGGGAGATGAGCAGTTCTTC,CASSPSGLAGDEQFF
TRBV5-1,TRBJ1-4,once,TRBD1,TGCGCCAGCAGTCTCTTTGGGACAGGGGATGAAAAACTGTTTTTT,CASSLFGTGDEKLFF